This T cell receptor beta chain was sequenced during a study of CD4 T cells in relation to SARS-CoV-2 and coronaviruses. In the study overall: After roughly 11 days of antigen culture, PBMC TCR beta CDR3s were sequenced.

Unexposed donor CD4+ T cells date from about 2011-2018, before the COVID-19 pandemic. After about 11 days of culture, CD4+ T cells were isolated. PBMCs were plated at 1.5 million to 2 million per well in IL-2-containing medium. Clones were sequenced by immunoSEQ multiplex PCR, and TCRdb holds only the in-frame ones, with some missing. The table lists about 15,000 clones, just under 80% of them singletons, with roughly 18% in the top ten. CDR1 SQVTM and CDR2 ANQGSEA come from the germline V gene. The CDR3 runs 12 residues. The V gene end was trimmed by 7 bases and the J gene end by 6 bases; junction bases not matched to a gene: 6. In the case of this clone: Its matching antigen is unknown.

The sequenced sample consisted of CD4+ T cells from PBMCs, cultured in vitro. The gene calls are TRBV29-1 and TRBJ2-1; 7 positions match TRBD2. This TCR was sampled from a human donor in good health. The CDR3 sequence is CSASTSVNEQFF. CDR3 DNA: TGCAGCGCCTCAACTAGCGTCAATGAGCAGTTCTTC.